The text below deals with one T cell receptor (beta chain). Antigen unknown. This entry comes from a study of cytomegalovirus exposure and HLA in healthy donors. Broader study findings: CMV serostatus was the only recorded immune exposure for donors.

The V and J ends lost 6 bases and 5 bases respectively, with 8 bases between them. Germline values: CDR1 MNHNS, CDR2 SASEGT. This CDR3 spans 12 amino acids. The PCR contained 60 Vbeta and 13 Jbeta primers. Clones were sequenced by immunoSEQ multiplex PCR, and TCRdb holds only the in-frame ones, with some missing. The sample has 40,000 to 50,000 clones; the top ten hold around 1.8%. The chain carries TRBV6-1 and TRBJ1-5, with a tentative D call TRBD1 (5 bases). Sequences were obtained from PBMCs. The receptor was derived from a woman in her thirties in good health and CMV-seronegative. As DNA, the CDR3 is TGTGCCAGCAGGGGGGGTTATCAGCCCCAGCATTTT. The encoded protein is CASRGGYQPQHF.